The rows below give T cell receptor beta chains drawn from one sample of a study of long-term antiretroviral therapy in people with HIV. TCRdb's table, derived via immunoSEQ multiplex PCR, lists solely in-frame clones and lacks some. The sample consists of 8,000 to 10,000 clones, 75% to 85% of them appearing once. Sequencing was performed on unsorted PBMCs, taken 0.7 years after starting antiretroviral therapy. All receptors come from a man in his forties with HIV. Both conserved end residues are part of each CDR3. The D gene is left open where the match is weak. The size field is filled for only some rows; it gives once, few, many or a size class.

cdr3_aa cdr3_nt j_call clone_size d_call v_call
CASIHQGGSYEQYF TGTGCCAGCATCCACCAGGGGGGGTCCTACGAGCAGTACTTC TRBJ2-7 . . TRBV6-1
CAWSVRQGGNQPQHF TGTGCCTGGAGTGTAAGGCAGGGGGGAAATCAGCCCCAGCATTTT TRBJ1-5 . TRBD1 TRBV30
CASSRPGDNEQFF TGTGCCAGCAGCCGTCCCGGCGACAATGAGCAGTTCTTC TRBJ2-1 . . TRBV5-4
CAISDRTSGRSYNEQFF TGTGCCATCAGTGATAGGACTAGCGGGAGGTCCTACAATGAGCAGTTCTTC TRBJ2-1 . TRBD2 TRBV10-3
CASSQDPRQSGGYTF TGTGCCAGCAGCCAAGATCCCCGACAAAGCGGTGGCTACACCTTC TRBJ1-2 . . TRBV14
CAWSVGFWGQGRTYEQYF TGTGCCTGGAGTGTAGGTTTTTGGGGACAGGGGCGTACCTACGAGCAGTACTTC TRBJ2-7 . TRBD1 TRBV30
CASSLVDTYEQYF TGTGCCAGCAGCTTAGTGGACACCTACGAGCAGTACTTC TRBJ2-7 . . TRBV11-2
CASGGLAGGSTGELFF TGTGCCAGCGGGGGACTAGCGGGCGGGAGCACCGGGGAGCTGTTTTTT TRBJ2-2 . TRBD2 TRBV25-1
CASSSTGTRQETQYF TGTGCCAGCAGCTCAACCGGGACAAGACAAGAGACCCAGTACTTC TRBJ2-5 . . TRBV7-2
CASSYEETMTGELFF TGCGCCAGCAGCTATGAAGAGACTATGACCGGGGAGCTGTTTTTT TRBJ2-2 . . TRBV4-1
CASSFGFAGSSYEQYF TGTGCCAGCAGTTTCGGATTCGCGGGAAGCTCCTACGAGCAGTACTTC TRBJ2-7 . . TRBV27
CASSRGQGVRQPQHF TGTGCCAGCAGTAGGGGACAGGGGGTGAGGCAGCCCCAGCATTTT TRBJ1-5 . TRBD1 TRBV27
CATSSFMGRGQETQYF TGTGCCACCAGCAGCTTCATGGGCAGGGGGCAAGAGACCCAGTACTTC TRBJ2-5 . TRBD1 TRBV15
CATSRDRAQYF TGTGCCACCAGCAGAGATCGCGCGCAGTATTTT TRBJ2-3 . . TRBV15
CASSPPYSSIRQYF TGTGCCAGCTCACCACCCTACTCGTCGATACGGCAGTATTTT TRBJ2-3 . . TRBV18
CASSKREGPGDTQYF TGTGCCAGCAGCAAGCGGGAGGGCCCGGGAGATACGCAGTATTTT TRBJ2-3 . TRBD2 TRBV7-9
CASILTGSGNQPQHF TGTGCCAGCATCCTGACAGGGTCAGGCAATCAGCCCCAGCATTTT TRBJ1-5 . TRBD1 TRBV28
CSVTGAQGANTEAFF TGCAGCGTTACCGGAGCGCAGGGCGCGAACACTGAAGCTTTCTTT TRBJ1-1 . . TRBV29-1
CASSLGTASYEQYF TGTGCCAGCAGCTTGGGCACAGCTTCCTACGAGCAGTACTTC TRBJ2-7 . . TRBV5-6
CASSLRQVSEAFF TGTGCCAGCAGCTTGCGGCAGGTGAGTGAAGCTTTCTTT TRBJ1-1 . . TRBV7-9
CATSRPVTGYEQYF TGTGCCACCAGCAGACCAGTTACTGGTTACGAGCAGTACTTC TRBJ2-7 . . TRBV15
CASSLTDNYGYTF TGTGCCAGCAGCCTGACAGATAACTATGGCTACACCTTC TRBJ1-2 large . TRBV7-2
CSGRQGMNTEAFF TGCAGCGGAAGACAGGGAATGAACACTGAAGCTTTCTTT TRBJ1-1 once TRBD1 TRBV29-1
CAWSTSGREYNEQFF TGTGCCTGGAGTACTAGCGGGAGGGAGTACAATGAGCAGTTCTTC TRBJ2-1 . TRBD2 TRBV30
CASSSSGLSYEQYF TGTGCCAGCAGCTCCTCAGGGCTCTCCTACGAGCAGTACTTC TRBJ2-7 . . TRBV11-3
CASSPGREYVETQYF TGCGCCAGCAGTCCCGGGCGGGAGTACGTAGAGACCCAGTACTTC TRBJ2-5 . TRBD2 TRBV5-1
CASSLGGTQYF TGTGCCAGCAGCTTGGGAGGGACCCAGTACTTC TRBJ2-5 . . TRBV7-3
CASRDDKTGRRGYTF TGTGCCAGCAGAGACGATAAGACGGGCCGGAGAGGCTACACCTTC TRBJ1-2 once . TRBV6-5
CASKKTTSGRTDTQYF TGTGCCAGCAAAAAGACGACTAGCGGGAGAACAGATACGCAGTATTTT TRBJ2-3 . TRBD2 TRBV2
CASSLSAGSTYEQYF TGTGCCAGCAGCTTGTCAGCGGGATCCACCTACGAGCAGTACTTC TRBJ2-7 . TRBD2 TRBV7-2
CASSLGGLRGQYF TGTGCCAGCAGCTTGGGCGGACTACGCGGGCAGTACTTC TRBJ2-7 . . TRBV13
CASRPGGSGANVLTF TGTGCCAGCAGGCCCGGTGGCTCTGGGGCCAACGTCCTGACTTTC TRBJ2-6 . . TRBV5-5
CASSQDLSGYYEQYF TGCGCCAGCAGCCAAGATCTTAGCGGATACTACGAGCAGTACTTC TRBJ2-7 once . TRBV4-3
CASSFGSYEQYF TGTGCCAGCAGTTTCGGATCCTACGAGCAGTACTTC TRBJ2-7 . . TRBV2
CASSQLLAGDYEQYF TGTGCCAGCAGTCAATTACTAGCGGGAGACTACGAGCAGTACTTC TRBJ2-7 . TRBD2 TRBV28
CASSLSSWNQPQHF TGTGCCAGCAGTTTATCTTCTTGGAATCAGCCCCAGCATTTT TRBJ1-5 . . TRBV28
CSAQGKSSYNEQFF TGCAGCGCTCAGGGGAAGAGCTCCTACAATGAGCAGTTCTTC TRBJ2-1 . . TRBV29-1
CASSGVRGNTGELFF TGTGCCAGTAGCGGTGTTAGGGGTAACACCGGGGAGCTGTTTTTT TRBJ2-2 . . TRBV19
CASSWGTSEGGELFF TGTGCCAGCAGTTGGGGGACTAGCGAAGGCGGGGAGCTGTTTTTT TRBJ2-2 few TRBD2 TRBV6-1
CASSGPAGEETQYF TGTGCCAGCAGCGGCCCGGCGGGGGAAGAGACCCAGTACTTC TRBJ2-5 . TRBD2 TRBV7-9